This T cell receptor beta chain was documented in a study of shared clonotypes between healthy human individuals (TCRdb year 2020). Concerning the study at large: The cohort included three men and two women between 18 and 49 years of age. Per donor, three plates each were used for CD4 naive and CD4 memory, two for CD8 naive, and one for CD8 memory. Per donor, leukapheresis produced somewhere between about 0.8 and 9 billion PBMCs. The study deeply sequenced blood TCR repertoires of 5 or 6 healthy adults to estimate repertoire size and the extent of clonotype sharing between individuals. Different laboratories and diverse techniques were used to prepare libraries and sequence TCR repertoires, to increase sequencing depth and limit assay-specific biases. Broader findings and caveats from the paper: The genetic and exposure-history diversity represented was limited by the small number of donors. Pairwise subsampling led to the expectation that sequencing depth would affect the degree of clonotype sharing among donors. Sharing across four donors was observed for about 5% of naive CD4, under 4% of naive CD8, 2% to 2.5% of memory CD4, and roughly 0.43% of memory CD8 clonotypes. Rarefaction of sorted-subset datasets indicated incomplete sequencing despite the large sequencing depth. Sampling was limited to blood, and TCR repertoires in tissue likely differ from TCR repertoires in blood. Compared with non-shared clonotypes, clonotypes shared by all four sorted-subset donors had higher generation probabilities. Estimated clonotype richness was generally larger for naive than for memory subsets.

TCR CDR3 regions were amplified from genomic DNA by multiplex PCR using the deep immunoSEQ assay. Genomic DNA extracted from each cell subset was distributed evenly over all wells of several immunoSEQ 96-well plates, and each plate served as one replicate. For sorted subsets, around 200 ng genomic DNA, equal to tens of thousands of T cell genomes, was loaded into each replicate PCR. Purified libraries were quantified with a Qubit 3.0 fluorometer, sized on a Bioanalyzer 2100, and re-quantified with the KAPA Library Quantification kit. Every immunoSEQ 96-well plate was sequenced on a dedicated single-read 150-cycle Illumina NextSeq 550 flow cell. As for the original processing: Because only junctional sequences without quality scores were contained in the immunoSEQ output, filtering matching that applied to full-length reads could not be performed. Sequences were annotated with PyIR, a Python wrapper for IgBLAST v1.9, using IMGT germline references to assign V/J genes and CDR3. Any read was removed if the V/J assignment was weak (E-value above 1e-6), the CDR3 was missing, or the read contained stop codons, out-of-frame junctions, or ambiguous translated residues. V3J clonotypes were defined by identical inferred V gene, J gene, and CDR3 amino acid sequence. To compute the percentage overlap between repertoires, the number of shared unique clonotypes was divided by the size of the smaller repertoire. RTK rarefaction, the Chao1 estimator, and Recon v2.1 estimates of unobserved clonotypes were used to assess repertoire richness. OLGA was used to compute generation probabilities for all TCRbeta clonotypes that the gDNA method yielded from a few donors. TCRdb took this table from immuneACCESS and kept in-frame rearrangements with V and J called. Such tables lack part of the clones; where checked against another copy, unresolved V genes explain under half of the gap, and the rest is unexplained. V, J and clone size are taken as reported in that table, and D and trimming were inferred from the DNA itself. This sample lists about 360,000 clones; more than 60% were detected once. The top ten constitute about 9.4% of the sample.

At the junction V is shortened by 5 bases and J by 5 bases; bases outside the gene matches: 9. Via the germline V gene, CDR1 is LGHNA and CDR2 YNFKEQ. Spanning cysteine to phenylalanine, the CDR3 consists of 14 amino acids. Only the CDR3 region is kept as DNA, spanning 42 bases read in frame from base 1. Turning to this clone: It lacks a known antigen. No quality values exist for individual bases; no much larger clone is one base distant.

The donors were healthy, HIV-negative adults who had no recently reported acute infections or vaccinations. Only Caucasian adults living in Nashville, Tennessee, USA were represented among the donors. CD4+ T cells were enriched by magnetic negative selection; naive cells were then positively selected on CD45RA, and the negative fraction formed the memory subset. Blood was collected by leukapheresis, and PBMCs were isolated by Ficoll-Histopaque density gradient centrifugation and then cryopreserved in liquid nitrogen vapor phase. Analytical flow cytometry was used to check the purity and quantity of each magnetically sorted T cell population. From each sorted fraction, genomic DNA was isolated and quantified by UV absorbance on a Nanodrop 2000c.

Here the chain combines TRBV4-2 and TRBJ2-7; TRBD2 agrees with 7 junctional bases. Source material: memory CD4+ T cells sorted from blood. The cell subset or site label here, explained by the study, means: CD45RA-negative fraction. The clonotype was recovered from a man aged 25-45 years in good health. The DNA is as follows: TGTGCCAGCAGCTTCGGACTAGATGTCAACGAGCAGTACTTC. This codes for CASSFGLDVNEQYF.